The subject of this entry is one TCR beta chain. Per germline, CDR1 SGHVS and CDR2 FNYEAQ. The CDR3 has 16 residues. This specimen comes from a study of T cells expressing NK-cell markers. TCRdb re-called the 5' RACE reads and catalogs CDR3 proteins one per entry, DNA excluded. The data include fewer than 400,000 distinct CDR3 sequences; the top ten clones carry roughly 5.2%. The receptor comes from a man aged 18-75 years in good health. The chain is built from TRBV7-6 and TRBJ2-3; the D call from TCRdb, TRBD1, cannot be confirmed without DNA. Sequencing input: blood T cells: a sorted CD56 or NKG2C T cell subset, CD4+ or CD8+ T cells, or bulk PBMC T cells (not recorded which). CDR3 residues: CASSSRVAASTDTQYF.